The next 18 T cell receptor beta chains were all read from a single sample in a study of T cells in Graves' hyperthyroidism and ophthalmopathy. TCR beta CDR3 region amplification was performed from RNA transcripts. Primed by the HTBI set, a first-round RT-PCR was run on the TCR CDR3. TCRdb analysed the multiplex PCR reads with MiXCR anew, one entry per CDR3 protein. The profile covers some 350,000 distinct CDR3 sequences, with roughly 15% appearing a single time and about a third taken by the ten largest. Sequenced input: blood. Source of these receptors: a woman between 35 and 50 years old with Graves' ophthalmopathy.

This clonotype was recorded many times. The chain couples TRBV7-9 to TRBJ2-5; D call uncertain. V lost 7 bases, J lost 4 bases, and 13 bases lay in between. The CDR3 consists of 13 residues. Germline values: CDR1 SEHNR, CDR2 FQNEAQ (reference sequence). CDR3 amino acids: CASNLALLETQYF. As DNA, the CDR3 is TGTGCCAGCAACCTCGCTTTATTAGAGACCCAGTACTTC.

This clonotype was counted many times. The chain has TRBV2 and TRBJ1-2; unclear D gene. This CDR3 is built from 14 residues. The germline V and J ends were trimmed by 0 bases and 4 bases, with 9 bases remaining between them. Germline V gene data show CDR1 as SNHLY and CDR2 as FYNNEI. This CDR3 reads CASSEAAGSYGYTF. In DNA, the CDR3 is TGTGCCAGCAGTGAAGCGGCAGGAAGCTATGGCTACACCTTC.

CDR3 region: CASSTQVGGMETQYF. CDR3 coding DNA: TGTGCCAGCAGCACCCAGGTCGGGGGAATGGAGACCCAGTACTTC. The gene calls are TRBV7-2 and TRBJ2-5, with a weak D call TRBD2 (6 bases). Germline V CDR1 and CDR2: SGHTA, FQGNSA. The CDR3 sequence is 15 residues long. Trimming took off 5 bases at V and 5 bases at J, with 18 bases between the two ends.

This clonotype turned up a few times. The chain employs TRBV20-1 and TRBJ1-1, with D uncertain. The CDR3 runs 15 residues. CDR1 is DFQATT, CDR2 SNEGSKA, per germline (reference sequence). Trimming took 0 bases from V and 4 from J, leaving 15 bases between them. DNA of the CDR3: TGCAGTGCTAGAGATTGGACGGTGTCTGCCACTGAAGCTTTCTTT. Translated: CSARDWTVSATEAFF.

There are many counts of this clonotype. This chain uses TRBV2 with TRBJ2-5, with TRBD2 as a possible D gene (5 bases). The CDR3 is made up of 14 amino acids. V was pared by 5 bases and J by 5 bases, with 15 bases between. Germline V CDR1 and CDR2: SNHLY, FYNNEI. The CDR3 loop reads CASSPRWEWETQYF. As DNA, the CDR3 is TGTGCCAGCAGTCCCCGCTGGGAGTGGGAGACCCAGTACTTC.

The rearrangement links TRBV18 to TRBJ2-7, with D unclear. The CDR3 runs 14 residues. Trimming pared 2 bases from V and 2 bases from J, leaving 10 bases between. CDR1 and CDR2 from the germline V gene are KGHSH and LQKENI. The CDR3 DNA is TGTGCCAGCTCACCAGGGGTTTCCACCTACGAGCAGTACTTC. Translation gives CASSPGVSTYEQYF.

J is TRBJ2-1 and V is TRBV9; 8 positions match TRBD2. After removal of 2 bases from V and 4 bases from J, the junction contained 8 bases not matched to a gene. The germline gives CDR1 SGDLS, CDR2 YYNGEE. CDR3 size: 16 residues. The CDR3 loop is CASSVLAGPAYNEQFF. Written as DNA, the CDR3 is TGTGCCAGCAGCGTTTTAGCGGGGCCTGCTTACAATGAGCAGTTCTTC. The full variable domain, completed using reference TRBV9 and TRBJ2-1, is DSGVTQTPKHLITATGQRVTLRCSPRSGDLSVYWYQQSLDQGLQFLIQYYNGEERAKGNILERFSAQQFPDLHSELNLSSLELGDSALYFCASSVLAGPAYNEQFFGPGTRLTVL.

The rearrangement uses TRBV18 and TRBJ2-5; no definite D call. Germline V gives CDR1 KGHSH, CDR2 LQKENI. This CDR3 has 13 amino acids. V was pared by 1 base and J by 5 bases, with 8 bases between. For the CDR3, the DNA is TGTGCCAGCTCACCACTCATGATTGAGACCCAGTACTTC. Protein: CASSPLMIETQYF.

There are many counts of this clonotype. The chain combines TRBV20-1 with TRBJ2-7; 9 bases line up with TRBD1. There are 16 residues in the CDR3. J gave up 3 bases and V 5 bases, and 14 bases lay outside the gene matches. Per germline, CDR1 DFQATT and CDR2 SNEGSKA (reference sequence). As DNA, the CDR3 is TGCAGTGCTGAACCCCTACAGGGGGCGCATAGCTACGAGCAGTACTTC. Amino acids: CSAEPLQGAHSYEQYF.

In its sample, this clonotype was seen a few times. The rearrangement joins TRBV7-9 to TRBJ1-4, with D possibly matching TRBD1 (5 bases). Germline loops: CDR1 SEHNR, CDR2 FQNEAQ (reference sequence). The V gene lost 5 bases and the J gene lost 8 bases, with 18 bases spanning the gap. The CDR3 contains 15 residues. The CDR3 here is CASSPGDVSHEKLFF. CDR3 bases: TGTGCCAGCAGCCCGGGGGACGTCTCTCACGAAAAACTGTTTTTT.

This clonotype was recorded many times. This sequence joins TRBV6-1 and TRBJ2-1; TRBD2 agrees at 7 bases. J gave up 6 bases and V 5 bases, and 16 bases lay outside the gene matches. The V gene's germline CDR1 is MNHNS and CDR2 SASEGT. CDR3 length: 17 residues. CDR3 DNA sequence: TGTGCCAGCAGTTACGCGCAGTCACTAGCGAATTTCAATGAGCAGTTCTTC. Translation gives CASSYAQSLANFNEQFF.

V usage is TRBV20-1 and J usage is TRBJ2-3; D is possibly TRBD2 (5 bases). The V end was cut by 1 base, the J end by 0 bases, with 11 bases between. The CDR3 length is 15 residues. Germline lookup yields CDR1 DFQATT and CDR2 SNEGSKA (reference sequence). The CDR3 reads CSARVPSRSTDTQYF. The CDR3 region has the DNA TGCAGTGCTAGAGTCCCTAGCCGAAGCACAGATACGCAGTATTTT.

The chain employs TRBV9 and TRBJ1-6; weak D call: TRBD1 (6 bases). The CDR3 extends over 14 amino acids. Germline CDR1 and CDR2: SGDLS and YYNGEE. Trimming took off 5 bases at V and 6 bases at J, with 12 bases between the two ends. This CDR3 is CASSFRDINSPLHF. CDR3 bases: TGTGCCAGCAGTTTCCGGGACATTAATTCACCCCTCCACTTT.

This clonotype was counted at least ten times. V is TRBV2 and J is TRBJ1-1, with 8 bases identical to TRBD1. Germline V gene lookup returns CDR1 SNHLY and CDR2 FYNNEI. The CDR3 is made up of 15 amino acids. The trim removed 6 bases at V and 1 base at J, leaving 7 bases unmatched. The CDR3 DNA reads TGTGCCAGCAGCGCTCAAGGGACAGGGAACACTGAAGCTTTCTTT. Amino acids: CASSAQGTGNTEAFF.

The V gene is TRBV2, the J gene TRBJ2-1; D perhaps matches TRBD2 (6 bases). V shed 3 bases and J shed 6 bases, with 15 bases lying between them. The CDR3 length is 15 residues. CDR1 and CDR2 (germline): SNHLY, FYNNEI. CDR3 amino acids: CASSEGLPGLNEQFF. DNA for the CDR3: TGTGCCAGCAGTGAGGGACTCCCTGGACTCAATGAGCAGTTCTTC.

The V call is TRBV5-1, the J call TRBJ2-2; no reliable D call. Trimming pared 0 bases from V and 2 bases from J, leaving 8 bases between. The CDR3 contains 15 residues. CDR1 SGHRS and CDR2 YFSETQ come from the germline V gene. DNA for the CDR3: TGCGCCAGCAGCTTGGGGCTGAGCAACACCGGGGAGCTGTTTTTT. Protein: CASSLGLSNTGELFF.

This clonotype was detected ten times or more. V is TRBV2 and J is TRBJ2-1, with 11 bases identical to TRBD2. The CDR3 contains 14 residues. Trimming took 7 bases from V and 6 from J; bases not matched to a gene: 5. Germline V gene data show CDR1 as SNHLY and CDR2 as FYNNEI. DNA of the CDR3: TGTGCCAGCAAAATAGCGGGGGGGCCCAATGAGCAGTTCTTC. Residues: CASKIAGGPNEQFF. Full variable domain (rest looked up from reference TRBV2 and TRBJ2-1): EPEVTQTPSHQVTQMGQEVILRCVPISNHLYFYWYRQILGQKVEFLVSFYNNEISEKSEIFDDQFSVERPDGSNFTLKIRSTKLEDSAMYFCASKIAGGPNEQFFGPGTRLTVL.

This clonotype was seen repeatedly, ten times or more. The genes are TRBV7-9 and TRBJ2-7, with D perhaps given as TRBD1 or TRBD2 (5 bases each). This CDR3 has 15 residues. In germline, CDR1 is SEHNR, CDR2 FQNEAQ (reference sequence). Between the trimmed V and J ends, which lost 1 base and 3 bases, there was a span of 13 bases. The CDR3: CASSLGDPRGYEQYF. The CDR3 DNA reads TGTGCCAGCAGCTTAGGGGACCCGCGTGGCTACGAGCAGTACTTC.